These 23 T cell receptor beta chains were all obtained from the same sample, sequenced in a study of blood T cell repertoires in COVID-19. Produced via immunoSEQ multiplex PCR; TCRdb's table is partial and in-frame only. Counted here are approximately 170,000 clones, roughly 80% occurring once; the ten biggest clones make up approximately 12%. What was sequenced was PBMCs or T cells enriched from blood (not recorded which). The source of these receptors is a man in his forties or fifties who had recovered from COVID-19.

V gene TRBV6-5 combines with J gene TRBJ1-3; D gene unclear. Germline CDR1 MNHEY, CDR2 SVGAGI. The CDR3 is 13 amino acids. Deletions cut 6 bases from V and 4 bases from J, with 10 bases between. The CDR3 DNA reads as TGTGCCAGCAGGCACAGCTACGGAAACACCATATATTTT. Translating it yields CASRHSYGNTIYF.

V and J are TRBV4-3 and TRBJ2-7, with a possible D match to TRBD2 (7 bases). V lost 1 base and J 3 bases, leaving 13 bases between the germline ends. Per the germline V gene, CDR1 is LGHNA and CDR2 is YSLEER. The CDR3 consists of 15 residues. The CDR3 sequence: CASSQGREGGYEQYF. In nucleotides, the CDR3 is TGCGCCAGCAGCCAAGGGAGGGAGGGGGGCTACGAGCAGTACTTC.

The gene calls are TRBV7-9 and TRBJ1-4; D possibly corresponds to TRBD1 (6 bases). The CDR3 contains 15 residues. The ends were cut back, 5 bases at V and 5 bases at J, with 15 bases in the middle. From germline, CDR1 is SEHNR and CDR2 FQNEAQ (reference sequence). The CDR3 DNA sequence: TGTGCCAGCAGCGGGCGACAGGACTTCAATGAAAAACTGTTTTTT. It translates to CASSGRQDFNEKLFF. Full variable domain (missing parts from reference TRBV7-9 and TRBJ1-4): DTGVSQNPRHKITKRGQNVTFRCDPISEHNRLYWYRQTLGQGPEFLTYFQNEAQLEKSRLLSDRFSAERPKGSFSTLEIQRTEQGDSAMYLCASSGRQDFNEKLFFGSGTQLSVL.

This sequence joins TRBV2 and TRBJ1-4; D might be TRBD1 (6 bases). Trimming removed 6 bases from V and 2 bases from J, with 13 bases in between. The CDR3 extends over 15 amino acids. CDR1 is SNHLY and CDR2 is FYNNEI in the germline V gene. The CDR3, as DNA: TGTGCCAGCAGGACCCAGGGGAAGACTAATGAAAAACTGTTTTTT. Amino acid sequence: CASRTQGKTNEKLFF.

V and J are TRBV5-5 and TRBJ2-1; 8 nucleotides line up with TRBD2. CDR1 SGHKS and CDR2 YYEKEE come from the germline V gene (reference sequence). The junction had 20 bases not matched to a gene; V was cut back by 7 bases and J by 8 bases. The CDR3 contains 17 residues. CDR3 bases: TGTGCCAGCGCTGCTGTGATAAGGGGACTAGTGGGGGATGAGCAGTTCTTC. Translating it yields CASAAVIRGLVGDEQFF. Filled out from reference TRBV5-5 and TRBJ2-1, the complete variable domain reads DAGVTQSPTHLIKTRGQQVTLRCSPISGHKSVSWYQQVLGQGPQFIFQYYEKEERGRGNFPDRFSARQFPNYSSELNVNALLLGDSALYLCASAAVIRGLVGDEQFFGPGTRLTVL.

The table lists this clone with a count of one. The V and J genes are TRBV10-2 and TRBJ1-1, with 7 bases aligning to TRBD1. V lost 6 bases and J lost 3; bases outside the gene matches: 7. Germline assignment: CDR1 WSHSY and CDR2 SAAADI. The CDR3 length is 14 residues. CDR3 in amino acids: CASRRQQGDTEAFF. The CDR3 nucleotides read TGCGCCAGCAGGAGACAGCAGGGGGACACTGAAGCTTTCTTT.

The genes are TRBV7-9 and TRBJ1-1, with unresolved D. With 1 base removed from V and 2 bases from J, the gap between germline ends came to 8 bases. This CDR3 spans 14 amino acids. Germline-derived CDR1 and CDR2 are SEHNR and FQNEAQ (reference sequence). DNA for the CDR3: TGTGCCAGCAGCTTAGATGCAGGAAACACTGAAGCTTTCTTT. This sequence encodes CASSLDAGNTEAFF.

The chain joins TRBV4-3 to TRBJ1-2; 9 nucleotides align to TRBD1. Trimming at V came to 5 bases and at J to 4 bases, leaving 8 bases not matched to a gene. Germline V CDR1 and CDR2: LGHNA, YSLEER. CDR3 size: 15 residues. The CDR3 nucleotides are TGCGCCAGCAGCAACCGGGACAGGGATCGCTATGGCTACACCTTC. Amino acids: CASSNRDRDRYGYTF.

The table lists this clone with a few counts. Other DNA sequences of this sample code for an identical CDR3. The rearrangement joins TRBV7-2 to TRBJ1-2, with D uncertain. Germline V lookup: CDR1 SGHTA, CDR2 FQGNSA. This CDR3 comprises 13 residues. With 5 bases removed from V and 0 bases from J, the gap between germline ends came to 7 bases. CDR3 in amino acids: CASSPSPNYGYTF. The CDR3 DNA reads TGTGCCAGCAGCCCGTCCCCTAACTATGGCTACACCTTC.

This clone has only one observation. J is TRBJ1-1 and V is TRBV28; D perhaps matches TRBD1 (6 bases). Germline lookup yields CDR1 MDHEN and CDR2 SYDVKM. The V gene lost 10 bases and the J gene lost 5 bases, with 23 bases spanning the gap. This CDR3 is built from 15 residues. CDR3 loop: CATRIWVGGRTEAFF. DNA of the CDR3: TGTGCCACGAGGATATGGGTCGGGGGGCGGACTGAAGCTTTCTTT.

DNA of the CDR3: TGTGCCAGTAGTACAGGGGGCCGGGAGACCCAGTACTTC. Its protein is CASSTGGRETQYF. This rearrangement joins TRBV19 to TRBJ2-5, with TRBD1 matching over 8 bases. From germline, CDR1 is LNHDA and CDR2 SQIVND (reference sequence). The CDR3 sequence is 13 residues long. Unmatched junction bases numbered 3, after V lost 4 bases and J lost 5 bases.

CDR3 sequence (DNA): TGTGCCACCAGCAGAACCGTGGGGGGGGCGGGCGAGCAGTACTTC. Translating it yields CATSRTVGGAGEQYF. The chain uses TRBV15 and TRBJ2-7; weak D call: TRBD2 (7 bases). Germline assignment: CDR1 LNHNV and CDR2 YYDKDF (reference sequence). The CDR3 totals 15 residues. The V end was cut by 2 bases, the J end by 6 bases, with 17 bases between.

The CDR3 loop is CAISKQDAGTEAFF. The CDR3 bases are TGTGCCATCAGTAAACAGGACGCGGGGACTGAAGCTTTCTTT. The V call is TRBV10-3, the J call TRBJ1-1, with a possible D match to TRBD1 (5 bases). This CDR3 is built from 14 residues. Germline CDR1 is ENHRY and CDR2 is SYGVKD. Trimming took 5 bases from V and 5 from J, leaving 15 bases between them.

The chain recombines TRBV19 with TRBJ1-5, with D unclear. The length of the CDR3 is 17 residues. V was cut by 3 bases and J by 5 bases, with 20 bases left in between. Germline V gene sequence: CDR1 LNHDA, CDR2 SQIVND (reference sequence). This chain's CDR3 is CASSIWYSSAGDQPQHF. CDR3 DNA sequence: TGTGCCAGTAGTATCTGGTACTCGTCGGCAGGCGATCAGCCCCAGCATTTT.

The gene calls are TRBV24-1 and TRBJ2-2; D ambiguous. The CDR3 is made up of 14 amino acids. Germline values: CDR1 KGHDR, CDR2 SFDVKD. Trimming stripped 0 bases from V and 6 bases from J, with 7 bases between. The CDR3 sequence: CATSDLRSAGELFF. As DNA, the CDR3 is TGTGCCACCAGTGATTTGAGGAGTGCCGGGGAGCTGTTTTTT.

CDR3 coding DNA: TGCAGTGCTAGAATTTCCCGGGAGCAGTACTTC. The encoded protein is CSARISREQYF. This rearrangement joins TRBV20-1 to TRBJ2-7; D ambiguous. Germline-derived CDR1 and CDR2 are DFQATT and SNEGSKA (reference sequence). Trimming took off 2 bases at V and 7 bases at J, with 9 bases between the two ends. This CDR3 has 11 amino acids.

The gene calls are TRBV2 and TRBJ1-6; D is uncertain. Germline lookup yields CDR1 SNHLY and CDR2 FYNNEI. The V and J ends lost 6 bases and 7 bases respectively, with 10 bases between them. The CDR3 contains 13 residues. CDR3: CASRENWNSPLHF. Written as DNA, the CDR3 is TGTGCCAGCAGGGAGAACTGGAATTCACCCCTCCACTTT.

The CDR3, as DNA: TGTGCCAGCAGTGGGAGACAGGGAGATGGCTACACCTTC. Translated, it gives CASSGRQGDGYTF. The V call is TRBV25-1, the J call TRBJ1-2, with 7 bases identical to TRBD1. The CDR3 consists of 13 residues. Germline CDR1 reads MGHDK; CDR2 reads SYGVNS. V gave up 4 bases and J gave up 6 bases; unmatched junction bases: 5.

The rearrangement joins TRBV5-1 to TRBJ1-2; TRBD1 agrees at 9 bases. The J segment lost 4 bases and the V segment lost 4 bases, leaving 17 bases of the junction unmatched. This CDR3 has 18 amino acids. Germline loops: CDR1 SGHRS, CDR2 YFSETQ. The CDR3 sequence: CASSATPGQGELGYGYTF. CDR3 DNA: TGCGCCAGCAGCGCGACCCCGGGACAGGGAGAACTTGGCTATGGCTACACCTTC.

A single count supports this clone. This chain's CDR3 is CASSISGAYEQYF. The CDR3 DNA is TGTGCCAGTAGTATAAGCGGAGCCTACGAGCAGTACTTC. The chain has TRBV19 and TRBJ2-7; D possibly corresponds to TRBD2 (5 bases). Germline CDR1 reads LNHDA; CDR2 reads SQIVND (reference sequence). Trimming shortened V by 2 bases and J by 2 bases, and 7 bases separated the two germline ends. This CDR3 contains 13 residues.

The gene calls are TRBV5-1 and TRBJ1-6; 7 bases are a match to TRBD1. The length of the CDR3 is 14 residues. The J segment lost 5 bases and the V segment lost 2 bases, leaving 1 base of the junction unmatched. Germline CDR1 is SGHRS and CDR2 is YFSETQ. CDR3 nucleotides: TGCGCCAGCAGCTTCCAGGGGGATAATTCACCCCTCCACTTT. Its translation is CASSFQGDNSPLHF.

The chain couples TRBV14 to TRBJ2-1, with 10 bases lining up with TRBD1. Germline CDR1 and CDR2: SGHDN and FVKESK. The CDR3 spans 14 residues. The V and J ends lost 7 bases and 6 bases, in that order; junction bases with no gene match: 6. The CDR3 loop reads CASNRQGAPNEQFF. The CDR3 DNA follows: TGTGCCAGCAACCGACAGGGGGCCCCCAATGAGCAGTTCTTC.

The rearrangement joins TRBV30 to TRBJ1-6; D is perhaps TRBD1 (5 bases). The CDR3 is 13 residues long. The germline V and J ends were trimmed by 2 bases and 5 bases, with 7 bases remaining between them. Germline V gene sequence: CDR1 GTSNPN, CDR2 SVGIG (reference sequence). The CDR3 is CAWSQGHNSPLHF. The CDR3 nucleotides read TGTGCCTGGAGTCAGGGCCATAATTCACCCCTCCACTTT.